This T cell receptor (beta chain) was sequenced in a study of PD-L1 blockade in urothelial cancer. Study summary: Individuals in the cohort had been given 0 to 3 earlier chemotherapy regimens. Blood samples had a median of around 150,000 T cells.

This clone was picked up one time. Produced via immunoSEQ multiplex PCR; TCRdb's table is partial and in-frame only. Altogether fewer than 80,000 clones are present, 81% being singletons, with the ten largest covering 3.2%. Time point defined: pretreatment peripheral blood. The number of samples from each patient was between 1 and 8, taken pretreatment and on-treatment. This CDR3 contains 15 residues. Looked up from germline, CDR1 is SGHDN and CDR2 is FVKESK. V lost 4 bases to trimming and J lost 2 bases; unmatched junction nucleotides: 4. V is TRBV14 and J is TRBJ2-7; 11 bases are a match to TRBD2. The sequence came from a man in his 70s with urothelial cancer. The sequenced sample was PBMCs, obtained around atezolizumab (anti-PD-L1) treatment. The CDR3 reads CASSPPGLAAYEQYF. Written as DNA, the CDR3 is TGTGCCAGCAGCCCCCCGGGACTAGCGGCCTACGAGCAGTACTTC.